Shown below are 12 T cell receptor beta chains from a single sample sequenced in a study of shared clonotypes between healthy human individuals. The protocol was immunoSEQ multiplex PCR, while the TCRdb copy is restricted to in-frame clones and leaves out a portion. The sample holds roughly 2 million clones, roughly 94% seen once. Sequences were obtained from naive CD4+ T cells sorted from blood. The subset is: CD45RA+ positively selected. These receptors all stem from a man between 18 and 29 years old in good health.

The gene calls are TRBV7-9 and TRBJ2-1; 8 positions match TRBD2. Germline V gives CDR1 SEHNR, CDR2 FQNEAQ (reference sequence). The CDR3 spans 15 residues. J gave up 6 bases and V 1 base, and 5 bases lay outside the gene matches. The CDR3 here is CASSLDGLAGNEQFF. CDR3 nucleotide sequence: TGTGCCAGCAGCTTAGACGGACTAGCAGGCAATGAGCAGTTCTTC.

V usage is TRBV2 and J usage is TRBJ1-3; 9 nucleotides align to TRBD1. From germline, CDR1 is SNHLY and CDR2 FYNNEI. V lost 8 bases, J lost 2 bases, and 4 bases stayed unmatched. There are 14 residues in the CDR3. The chain's CDR3 is CASAGQGTGNTIYF. The CDR3 DNA is TGTGCCAGCGCCGGACAGGGGACTGGAAACACCATATATTTT.

The chain combines TRBV5-4 with TRBJ1-5; D possibly corresponds to TRBD1 (6 bases). This CDR3 comprises 14 residues. V lost 0 bases, J lost 7 bases, and 11 bases lay in between. CDR1 SGHNT and CDR2 YYREEE come from the germline V gene (reference sequence). CDR3 region: CASSLAGVGQPQHF. CDR3 coding DNA: TGTGCCAGCAGCTTGGCAGGGGTGGGCCAGCCCCAGCATTTT.

This CDR3 is CASGLGGQGQFF. DNA of the CDR3: TGTGCTAGTGGTTTGGGAGGACAGGGACAGTTCTTC. V usage is TRBV12-5 and J usage is TRBJ2-1; 8 nucleotides agree with TRBD1. V lost 1 base to trimming and J lost 13 bases; unmatched junction nucleotides: 3. This CDR3 has 12 residues. From germline, CDR1 is LGHNT and CDR2 FRNRAP.

This chain uses TRBV23-1 with TRBJ1-3; D is undetermined. TRBV23-1 is recorded as an ORF, its role being uncertain. The CDR3 totals 18 residues. Trimming pared 0 bases from V and 4 bases from J, leaving 19 bases between. CDR3 sequence: CASSQSKTYKAPGNTIYF. CDR3 DNA: TGCGCCAGCAGTCAATCTAAAACCTACAAGGCTCCGGGAAACACCATATATTTT.

This chain joins TRBV29-1 and TRBJ2-3; 9 bases match TRBD1. The ends lost 7 bases at V and 1 base at J; junction bases unmatched: 9. The CDR3 runs to 15 residues. Germline CDR1 reads SQVTM; CDR2 reads ANQGSEA. In DNA form, the CDR3 reads TGCAGCGCCCATCTACGGACAGGGGGCACAGATACGCAGTATTTT. This encodes CSAHLRTGGTDTQYF.

The chain recombines TRBV9 with TRBJ2-5, with D unresolved. Germline V CDR1 and CDR2: SGDLS, YYNGEE. The CDR3 runs 14 residues. Trimming removed 4 bases from V and 1 base from J, with 11 bases in between. The CDR3 nucleotides read TGTGCCAGCAGCCCTAGGCCGTCCCAAGAGACCCAGTACTTC. Protein product: CASSPRPSQETQYF.

With regard to this clone: Other DNA sequences of this sample code for an identical CDR3. V gene TRBV9 combines with J gene TRBJ2-7; D uncertain. The V gene lost 2 bases and the J gene lost 0 bases, with 9 bases spanning the gap. CDR1 is SGDLS, CDR2 YYNGEE, per germline. The CDR3 covers 14 residues. Here the CDR3 reads CASSVGTPSYEQYF. The CDR3 DNA follows: TGTGCCAGCAGCGTGGGAACACCCTCCTACGAGCAGTACTTC.

The chain couples TRBV11-2 to TRBJ2-5; 7 bases are a match to TRBD2. Germline CDR1 and CDR2: SGHAT and FQNNGV. The length of the CDR3 is 18 residues. The J segment lost 5 bases and the V segment lost 1 base, leaving 16 bases of the junction unmatched. The CDR3 nucleotides read TGTGCCAGCAGCTTAGGCCCCCCGGGGAGCGGGGTGCGGGAGACCCAGTACTTC. This codes for CASSLGPPGSGVRETQYF.

V usage is TRBV5-8 and J usage is TRBJ2-7, with D tentatively TRBD1 or TRBD2 (6 bases each). The CDR3 loop spans 14 amino acids. Trimming stripped 3 bases from V and 5 bases from J, with 15 bases between. From germline, CDR1 is SGHTS and CDR2 YDEGEE. The DNA of the CDR3 is TGTGCCAGCAGCTGGGGGGCTCCGGGCGACGAGCAGTACTTC. Translated, it gives CASSWGAPGDEQYF.

Here the CDR3 DNA reads TGTGCTAGTGGTTTGGCGTCGAATGAGCAGTTCTTC. It codes for CASGLASNEQFF. The genes are TRBV12-5 and TRBJ2-1; D gene unclear. Trimming removed 1 base from V and 7 bases from J, with 5 bases in between. Germline-derived CDR1 and CDR2 are LGHNT and FRNRAP. This CDR3 has 12 amino acids.

This clone was found once. V usage is TRBV6-6 and J usage is TRBJ2-2; 10 nucleotides agree with TRBD1. CDR3 size: 16 residues. J gave up 2 bases and V 6 bases, and 6 bases lay outside the gene matches. Germline CDR1 and CDR2: MNHNY and SVGAGI (reference sequence). The CDR3 spells CASSLGTGVNTGELFF. In DNA form, the CDR3 reads TGTGCCAGCAGCTTAGGGACAGGGGTTAACACCGGGGAGCTGTTTTTT.